This T cell receptor beta chain was retrieved from a study of T cell responses to AZD1222 COVID-19 vaccine listed by TCRdb under 2021. For the wider study: A total of just over 230 trial participants underwent TCR sequencing, of whom roughly 210 had received two doses of AZD1222 and 26 had received two doses of the MenACWY control vaccine. Trial participants were enrolled by age into 18-55, 56-69 and 70-plus year subgroups, with approximately 160, 26 and 62 TCR-sequenced participants respectively. Results the study describes overall, beyond this receptor: The 56-69-year group was small, and its depth increase did not reach significance, likely because of low power. The vaccine-associated CD4 TCRs covered the entire spike protein, and the dominant responses fell in regions 160-218 and 743-854. No day 14 peak-response samples were available, so repertoires were characterized only after the peak T cell response. Conclusions about previously exposed vaccinees were limited because only a handful of AZD1222 recipients were SARS-CoV-2 seropositive at baseline. Reportedly, almost half of the unique spike-specific TCRs recognized epitopes lying outside the regions that are mutated in the B.1.351 and B.1.1.7 variants. Participants were mostly white British, with more females than males. The authors suggested clonal diversity may have been underestimated. After two AZD1222 doses, both the breadth and the depth of spike-specific TCRs were significantly higher than at day 0 and than in MenACWY recipients.

About this clone itself: The clone's antigen remains unknown. No base quality information exists; no much larger clone differs at one position.

The time point label, as the study defines it: about 28 days (+/-7) after the second vaccine dose. AZD1222 recipients given second doses at about 4 weeks or at about 12 weeks were pooled, since spike-specific TCR depth and breadth were not found to differ between the two schedules. Samples from vaccinated people were obtained from the UK trials COV001 and COV002, which included a single-blind randomized controlled phase 2/3 trial of AZD1222 (ChAdOx1 nCoV-19) in healthy adults. For TCRbeta chain sequencing, PBMC samples from trial participants were taken at day 0 and at day 28 after the second dose. The CDR3 sequence holds 14 residues, the cysteine and phenylalanine included. The read is trimmed to its CDR3 DNA, 42 bases read in frame from base 1. Compared with germline, V lacks 1 base and J lacks 7 bases; bases without a gene match: 5. In the germline V gene, CDR1 corresponds to LGHNA and CDR2 to YSLEER.

The CDR3 regions of human TCRbeta chains were subjected to immunosequencing. From the authors' description of their analysis: Repertoire TCRs were checked for matches against a reference library of SARS-CoV-2-specific TCRs that had been generated using the MIRA antigen-specificity platform. Breadth was defined as the fraction of unique TCRs that were SARS-CoV-2-associated, and depth was defined as the fraction of total T cells that were SARS-CoV-2-associated. Using the MIRA data, each spike-specific TCR was mapped to the spike region that the TCR reacts to and placed in a CD4 or CD8 class. Log10-transformed breadth and depth values were compared by one-way ANOVA with Sidak's multiple comparisons tests. As stored in TCRdb, this immuneACCESS dataset retains in-frame rearrangements with V and J assigned. A fraction of the clones does not appear; measured against another copy, unresolved V genes explain less than half of the discrepancy, and the remainder lacks a known reason. V and J calls and clone size are those listed in that table; D and trimming were worked out from the DNA. The sample profile shows 120,000 or so clones; 84% of them were found once. Roughly a quarter of the sample is in the top ten clones.

The receptor chain draws on TRBV4-3 and TRBJ1-2, and TRBD1 matches 8 of the central bases. The clonotype originates from an adult who received the AZD1222 COVID-19 vaccine. The sample was peripheral blood, taken 28 days after the second AZD1222 dose. The sequence in DNA is TGCGCCAGCAGCCAAGGGACAGGGATCGGTGGCTACACCTTC. Its amino acids are CASSQGTGIGGYTF.